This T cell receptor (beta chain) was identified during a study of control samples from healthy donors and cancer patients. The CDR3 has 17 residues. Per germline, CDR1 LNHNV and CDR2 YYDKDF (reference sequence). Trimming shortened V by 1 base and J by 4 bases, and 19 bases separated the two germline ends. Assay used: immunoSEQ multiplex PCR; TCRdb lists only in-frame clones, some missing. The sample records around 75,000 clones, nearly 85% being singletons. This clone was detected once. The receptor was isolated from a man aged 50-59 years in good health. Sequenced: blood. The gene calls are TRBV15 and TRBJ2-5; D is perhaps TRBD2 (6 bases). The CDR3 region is CATSRAVVGSWGETQYF. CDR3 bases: TGTGCCACCAGCAGAGCGGTGGTCGGGAGTTGGGGAGAGACCCAGTACTTC.